Listed here are 11 T cell receptor beta chains from one sample, sequenced in a study of blood T cell repertoires in COVID-19. Clones were read by immunoSEQ multiplex PCR, and TCRdb kept only the in-frame ones, dropping some. The data hold about 270,000 clones, with about 81% observed a single time. Sequenced: peripheral blood. The receptors were gathered from a human donor with COVID-19, enrolled during active disease. The donor label of this sample is uncertain.

This sequence joins TRBV19 and TRBJ1-1, with TRBD1 as a possible D gene (5 bases). CDR3 length: 15 amino acids. The ends were cut back, 2 bases at V and 1 base at J, with 11 bases in the middle. In germline, CDR1 is LNHDA, CDR2 SQIVND (reference sequence). Here the CDR3 DNA reads TGTGCCAGTAGTATACGCAGGGCACCGAACACTGAAGCTTTCTTT. It yields the protein CASSIRRAPNTEAFF.

The chain employs TRBV18 and TRBJ2-1; 11 bases are a match to TRBD2. CDR3 size: 16 residues. V lost 2 bases and J lost 9; bases outside the gene matches: 9. Germline CDR1 KGHSH, CDR2 LQKENI. Written as DNA, the CDR3 is TGTGCCAGCTCACCAGAGACTAGCGGGGTAGACGGTGAGCAGTTCTTC. Protein: CASSPETSGVDGEQFF.

This clone was detected only once. CDR3 in DNA: TGTGCCAGCAGGCCTGGACAGTCCCCCAATCAGCCCCAGCATTTT. This gives the protein CASRPGQSPNQPQHF. The rearrangement links TRBV2 to TRBJ1-5; D is perhaps TRBD1 (6 bases). CDR1 and CDR2 (germline): SNHLY, FYNNEI. V dropped 6 bases and J dropped 3 bases, with 15 bases sitting between them. This CDR3 comprises 15 residues.

The chain has TRBV28 and TRBJ1-2; TRBD1 is a possible D gene (6 bases). The CDR3 runs to 15 residues. Trimming removed 4 bases from V and 2 bases from J, with 14 bases in between. The germline gives CDR1 MDHEN, CDR2 SYDVKM. The CDR3 region is CASSSPHTGNYGYTF. The CDR3 DNA reads as TGTGCCAGCAGTTCACCTCATACAGGGAACTATGGCTACACCTTC.

This clone has only a few counts. The chain couples TRBV5-1 to TRBJ2-3; D is ambiguous. Germline CDR1 reads SGHRS; CDR2 reads YFSETQ. The V and J ends lost 2 bases and 0 bases respectively, with 4 bases between them. The length of the CDR3 is 13 residues. The chain's CDR3 is CASSFESTDTQYF. CDR3 coding DNA: TGCGCCAGCAGCTTCGAGAGCACAGATACGCAGTATTTT.

This clone is a singleton in its sample. The chain is built from TRBV2 and TRBJ2-1; 13 bases are a match to TRBD2. Unmatched junction bases numbered 6, after V lost 6 bases and J lost 7 bases. Germline values: CDR1 SNHLY, CDR2 FYNNEI. CDR3 length equals 15 residues. CDR3 nucleotides: TGTGCCAGCAGCAACGGACTAGCGGGAGTAAATGAGCAGTTCTTC. This gives the protein CASSNGLAGVNEQFF.

The genes are TRBV2 and TRBJ1-2; no clear D gene. This CDR3 spans 12 amino acids. Trimming took off 2 bases at V and 8 bases at J, with 9 bases between the two ends. The V gene's germline CDR1 is SNHLY and CDR2 FYNNEI. The DNA of the CDR3 is TGTGCCAGCAGTGAACTTAGGCGGGGCTACACCTTC. Translating it yields CASSELRRGYTF.

This clone appeared a few times. The rearrangement uses TRBV19 and TRBJ2-3; 8 nucleotides line up with TRBD1. The CDR3 is 14 residues long. The V segment lost 5 bases and the J segment 1 base; nucleotides outside the gene matches: 2. Looked up from germline, CDR1 is LNHDA and CDR2 is SQIVND (reference sequence). Here the CDR3 reads CASSPTGGTDTQYF. The CDR3 nucleotides read TGTGCCAGTAGTCCGACAGGGGGCACAGATACGCAGTATTTT.

This clone appeared a single time. V and J are TRBV30 and TRBJ1-1; D may be TRBD1 (6 bases). The CDR3 has 14 residues. Germline-derived CDR1 and CDR2 are GTSNPN and SVGIG (reference sequence). The V end lost 0 bases, the J end lost 0 bases, and 8 bases lay between the germline ends. This CDR3 is CAWSVTGLNTEAFF. The DNA for the CDR3 is TGTGCCTGGAGTGTAACAGGGTTGAACACTGAAGCTTTCTTT.

On this clone: In the same sample, other DNA sequences code for this CDR3. The rearrangement uses TRBV28 and TRBJ1-2; D is perhaps TRBD1 (6 bases). The CDR3 loop spans 12 amino acids. V was clipped by 5 bases and J by 6 bases, with 10 bases between them. CDR1 is MDHEN, CDR2 SYDVKM, per germline. This CDR3 is CASSLYRDGYTF. Here the CDR3 DNA reads TGTGCCAGCAGTCTCTACAGGGATGGCTACACCTTC.

V gene TRBV11-2 combines with J gene TRBJ2-5; 8 nucleotides line up with TRBD2. Trimming took 1 base from V and 5 from J; bases not matched to a gene: 3. The CDR3 runs to 14 residues. Per the germline V gene, CDR1 is SGHAT and CDR2 is FQNNGV. The CDR3, as DNA: TGTGCCAGCAGCTTAGTTTCTAGCGGGGAGACCCAGTACTTC. It codes for CASSLVSSGETQYF.